The next 18 T cell receptor beta chains were all read from a single sample in a study of T cells in narcolepsy (dated by TCRdb to 2016 to 2019). The library was obtained by the immunoSEQ multiplex PCR assay. TCRdb's version of the immuneACCESS table is confined to in-frame rearrangements and falls short of the full clone set. An unresolved V gene accounts for under half of the shortfall where checked; the remainder is of unknown origin. Present in this sample are 25,000 to 35,000 clones, over 80% of which were seen just once. The ten largest clones take up 0.5% to 0.85% of the sample. Sequencing was done on a sample of memory (CD45RA-) CD4+ T cells from blood. The cell subset or site label corresponds to: memory T cells sorted ex vivo from peripheral blood. Receptors were obtained from a human donor in good health.

J is TRBJ2-7 and V is TRBV7-2; TRBD1 matches 8 bases. This CDR3 is 13 amino acids long. Germline-derived CDR1 and CDR2 are SGHTA and FQGNSA. The J segment lost 2 bases and the V segment lost 5 bases, leaving 2 bases of the junction unmatched. CDR3 coding DNA: TGTGCCAGCAGCCCAGGGGGCGCCTACGAGCAGTACTTC. Protein product: CASSPGGAYEQYF.

This sequence joins TRBV6-5 and TRBJ2-3; D could derive from TRBD1 or TRBD2 (6 bases each). This CDR3 is 15 amino acids long. Trimming stripped 2 bases from V and 2 bases from J, with 11 bases between. Germline CDR1 is MNHEY and CDR2 is SVGAGI. In DNA, the CDR3 is TGTGCCAGCAGTTACGGAGGGGGTGACACAGATACGCAGTATTTT. Translation: CASSYGGGDTDTQYF.

The chain is built from TRBV7-7 and TRBJ2-6; 7 bases agree with TRBD2. Germline V CDR1 and CDR2: SSHAT, FNYEAQ (reference sequence). V lost 5 bases and J lost 1; bases outside the gene matches: 5. This CDR3 spans 16 amino acids. DNA for the CDR3: TGTGCCAGCAGCCTTGGGGAGGGGTCTGGGGCCAACGTCCTGACTTTC. This gives the protein CASSLGEGSGANVLTF.

To note about this clone: Other nucleotide sequences in the sample specify the same CDR3. The V and J genes are TRBV28 and TRBJ2-5; D not certain. Germline assignment: CDR1 MDHEN and CDR2 SYDVKM. V was trimmed by 2 bases and J by 5 bases, leaving 12 bases between them. CDR3 length equals 14 residues. CDR3 sequence: CASSLGGQGETQYF. The DNA of the CDR3 is TGTGCCAGCAGTTTAGGTGGTCAAGGGGAGACCCAGTACTTC.

The chain recombines TRBV9 with TRBJ1-6, with D possibly matching TRBD1 (5 bases). V was clipped by 0 bases and J by 8 bases, with 12 bases between them. The germline V gene encodes CDR1 SGDLS and CDR2 YYNGEE. This CDR3 is 15 amino acids long. CDR3 sequence reads: CASSVGGGEDSPLHF. The CDR3 region has the DNA TGTGCCAGCAGCGTAGGAGGAGGGGAGGATTCACCCCTCCACTTT.

This clone was seen a single time. The CDR3, as DNA: TGTGCCAGCAGCCGGACTAGCGGGGGGCCCGGGGAGCTGTTTTTT. Protein: CASSRTSGGPGELFF. The chain carries TRBV11-2 and TRBJ2-2; 14 positions match TRBD2. This CDR3 has 15 amino acids. V lost 5 bases to trimming and J lost 6 bases; unmatched junction nucleotides: 2. Germline V lookup: CDR1 SGHAT, CDR2 FQNNGV.

The chain links TRBV30 to TRBJ1-1; perhaps TRBD1 as D (5 bases). The V end was cut by 3 bases, the J end by 5 bases, with 16 bases between. The V gene's germline CDR1 is GTSNPN and CDR2 SVGIG (reference sequence). The CDR3 sequence is 14 residues long. The CDR3 DNA reads as TGTGCCTGGAGAGTAAATGGGGCAATAACTGAAGCTTTCTTT. This encodes CAWRVNGAITEAFF.

V usage is TRBV7-8 and J usage is TRBJ2-2; D is possibly TRBD1 (6 bases). V was trimmed by 6 bases and J by 7 bases, leaving 21 bases between them. CDR1 is SGHVS, CDR2 FQNEAQ, per germline. The CDR3 loop spans 16 amino acids. The CDR3 nucleotides are TGTGCCAGCAGACCCAACCCAGGGGATAAGGTCGGGGAGCTGTTTTTT. Translated, it gives CASRPNPGDKVGELFF.

This clone was seen just once. The chain combines TRBV6-1 with TRBJ1-1, with TRBD1 matching over 10 bases. V gave up 4 bases and J gave up 3 bases; unmatched junction bases: 2. CDR1 and CDR2 from the germline V gene are MNHNS and SASEGT. This CDR3 contains 14 residues. The CDR3 loop reads CASSGQGAYTEAFF. The CDR3 DNA follows: TGTGCCAGCAGTGGACAGGGGGCGTACACTGAAGCTTTCTTT.

The rearrangement links TRBV6-6 to TRBJ1-2; D is undetermined. The CDR3 contains 13 residues. Trimming took off 5 bases at V and 0 bases at J, with 7 bases between the two ends. Germline CDR1 and CDR2: MNHNY and SVGAGI (reference sequence). The CDR3 sequence is CASSPAANYGYTF. The CDR3 region has the DNA TGTGCCAGCAGTCCGGCAGCTAACTATGGCTACACCTTC.

V and J are TRBV30 and TRBJ1-5; no firm D call. The CDR3 length is 13 residues. Trimming left V 1 base short and J 2 bases short, with 6 bases between. CDR1 is GTSNPN and CDR2 is SVGIG in the germline V gene (reference sequence). CDR3 protein: CAWSGGGNQPQHF. As DNA, the CDR3 is TGTGCCTGGAGTGGCGGGGGCAATCAGCCCCAGCATTTT. Filled out from reference TRBV30 and TRBJ1-5, the complete variable domain reads SQTIHQWPATLVQPVGSPLSLECTVEGTSNPNLYWYRQAAGRGLQLLFYSVGIGQISSEVPQNLSASRPQDRQFILSSKKLLLSDSGFYLCAWSGGGNQPQHFGDGTRLSIL.

The CDR3: CASSYSNSPLHF. For the CDR3, the DNA is TGTGCCAGCAGTTACTCGAATTCACCCCTCCACTTT. The genes are TRBV6-6 and TRBJ1-6; D is uncertain. The V gene lost 0 bases and the J gene lost 7 bases, with 1 base spanning the gap. The CDR3 covers 12 residues. Germline V lookup: CDR1 MNHNY, CDR2 SVGAGI (reference sequence).

The J gene is TRBJ1-1, the V gene TRBV5-4; TRBD1 is a possible D gene (5 bases). The CDR3 runs to 16 residues. Trimming pared 2 bases from V and 0 bases from J, leaving 14 bases between. Per germline, CDR1 SGHNT and CDR2 YYREEE (reference sequence). The CDR3, as DNA: TGTGCCAGCAGCTTACCCGGGACTAAACTGAACACTGAAGCTTTCTTT. Protein product: CASSLPGTKLNTEAFF.

The rearrangement joins TRBV19 to TRBJ1-1; 9 bases fit TRBD1. Germline V gene lookup returns CDR1 LNHDA and CDR2 SQIVND (reference sequence). Trimming removed 8 bases from V and 6 bases from J; junction bases left unmatched: 10. The CDR3 loop spans 14 amino acids. CDR3 loop: CASEGNRGLSEAFF. In nucleotides, the CDR3 is TGTGCCAGTGAGGGGAACAGGGGGCTTTCTGAAGCTTTCTTT.

The chain couples TRBV27 to TRBJ1-1; D possibly corresponds to TRBD1 (6 bases). V dropped 3 bases and J dropped 0 bases, with 14 bases sitting between them. Germline V CDR1 and CDR2: MNHEY, SMNVEV (reference sequence). The CDR3 runs to 16 residues. The CDR3 sequence is CASSFGGAGLNTEAFF. The CDR3 bases are TGTGCCAGCAGTTTCGGGGGCGCGGGTTTGAACACTGAAGCTTTCTTT.

J is TRBJ2-1 and V is TRBV11-2; D might be TRBD1 (6 bases). The CDR3 is 15 amino acids. CDR1 is SGHAT, CDR2 FQNNGV, per germline. V was cut by 4 bases and J by 3 bases, with 13 bases left in between. The CDR3 bases are TGTGCCAGCAGCTCAGGACAGCAAATCTACAATGAGCAGTTCTTC. Translating it yields CASSSGQQIYNEQFF.

The chain has TRBV5-4 and TRBJ2-3, with D tentatively TRBD1 or TRBD2 (5 bases each). CDR1 is SGHNT, CDR2 YYREEE, per germline (reference sequence). Trimming removed 4 bases from V and 2 bases from J, with 17 bases in between. CDR3 length: 16 residues. The CDR3 DNA follows: TGTGCCAGCAGCAGAGGGGCGTTGGGGTTCACAGATACGCAGTATTTT. Translating gives CASSRGALGFTDTQYF.

The chain combines TRBV30 with TRBJ2-7; D may be TRBD1 or TRBD2 (5 bases each). Germline V gene data show CDR1 as GTSNPN and CDR2 as SVGIG (reference sequence). Trimming took off 0 bases at V and 3 bases at J, with 12 bases between the two ends. This CDR3 spans 14 amino acids. The CDR3, as DNA: TGTGCCTGGAGTGTTGGGGGTCCCCTCTACGAGCAGTACTTC. This encodes CAWSVGGPLYEQYF.